The clone carrying this T cell receptor (beta chain) has just a few counts. Trimming removed 4 bases at V and 0 bases at J, with 14 bases between. The CDR3 runs to 15 residues. Germline CDR1 reads SGHTS; CDR2 reads YDEGEE. Time point defined: newly diagnosed GD, antithyroid drugs for less than 3 months. PBMC-extracted RNA yielded the TCR library. The data are from a study of regulatory T cells in long-lasting Graves disease. TCR beta libraries were built with iRepertoire HTBI primers and Arm-PCR of CDR3 regions. Via MiXCR, TCRdb re-called the multiplex PCR reads, giving one row per CDR3 protein. The data contain some 600,000 distinct CDR3 sequences, 15% to 20% of them singletons. These data were likewise used in another study, on T cells in Graves' hyperthyroidism and ophthalmopathy. That study reports: RT-PCR in the first round (using the HTBI primer set) targeted the TCR CDR3. Blood also contained most expanded thyroid clonotypes above 0.001.

The specimen was peripheral blood mononuclear cells (PBMCs), collected at new diagnosis, from a patient treated with antithyroid drugs. The V call is TRBV5-8, the J call TRBJ2-7; D may be TRBD2 (5 bases). The clonotype was recovered from a man younger than 35 with Graves disease. The CDR3 region is CASSLELGDSYEQYF. In DNA form, the CDR3 reads TGTGCCAGCAGCCTGGAGCTCGGGGACTCCTACGAGCAGTACTTC.